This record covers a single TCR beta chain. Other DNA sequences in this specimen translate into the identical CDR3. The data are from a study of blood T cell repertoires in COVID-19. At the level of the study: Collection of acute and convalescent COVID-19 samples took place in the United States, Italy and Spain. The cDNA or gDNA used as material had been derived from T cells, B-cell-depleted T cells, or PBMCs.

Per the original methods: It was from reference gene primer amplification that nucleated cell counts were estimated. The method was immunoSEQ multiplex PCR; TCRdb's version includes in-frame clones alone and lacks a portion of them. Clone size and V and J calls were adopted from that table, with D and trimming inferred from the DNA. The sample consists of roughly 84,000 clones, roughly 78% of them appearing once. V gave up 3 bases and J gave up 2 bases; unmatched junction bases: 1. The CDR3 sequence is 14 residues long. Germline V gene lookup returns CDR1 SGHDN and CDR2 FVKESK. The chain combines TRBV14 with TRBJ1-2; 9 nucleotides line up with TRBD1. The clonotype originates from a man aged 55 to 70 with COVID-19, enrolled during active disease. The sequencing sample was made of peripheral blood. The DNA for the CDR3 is TGTGCCAGCAGCCAGGACAGGGGAAACTATGGCTACACCTTC. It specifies CASSQDRGNYGYTF.